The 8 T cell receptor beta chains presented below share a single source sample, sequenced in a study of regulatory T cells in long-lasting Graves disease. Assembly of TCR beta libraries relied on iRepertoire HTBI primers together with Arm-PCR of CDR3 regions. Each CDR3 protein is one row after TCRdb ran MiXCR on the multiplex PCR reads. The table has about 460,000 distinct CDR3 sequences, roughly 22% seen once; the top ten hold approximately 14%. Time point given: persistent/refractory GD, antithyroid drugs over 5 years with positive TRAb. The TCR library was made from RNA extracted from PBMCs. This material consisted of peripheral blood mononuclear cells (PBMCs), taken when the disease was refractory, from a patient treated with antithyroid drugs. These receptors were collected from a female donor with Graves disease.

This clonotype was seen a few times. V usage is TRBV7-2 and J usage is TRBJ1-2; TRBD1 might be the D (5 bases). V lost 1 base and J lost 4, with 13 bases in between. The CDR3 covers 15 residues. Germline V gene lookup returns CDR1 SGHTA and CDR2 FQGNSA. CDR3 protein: CASSLGLIGAYGYTF. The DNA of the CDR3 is TGTGCCAGCAGCTTAGGACTGATTGGGGCCTATGGCTACACCTTC.

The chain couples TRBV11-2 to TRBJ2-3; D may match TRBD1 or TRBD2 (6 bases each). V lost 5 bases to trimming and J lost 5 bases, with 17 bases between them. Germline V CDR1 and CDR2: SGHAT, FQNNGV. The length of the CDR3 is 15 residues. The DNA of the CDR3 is TGTGCCAGCAGCAAAATCCGGGGGCCCAGAGATACGCAGTATTTT. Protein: CASSKIRGPRDTQYF.

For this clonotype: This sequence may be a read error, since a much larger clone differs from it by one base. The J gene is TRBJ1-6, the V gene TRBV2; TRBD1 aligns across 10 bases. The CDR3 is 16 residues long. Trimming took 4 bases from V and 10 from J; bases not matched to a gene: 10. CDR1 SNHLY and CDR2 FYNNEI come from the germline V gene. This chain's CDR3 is CASSGMGQGTQSPLHF. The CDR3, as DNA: TGTGCCAGCAGTGGTATGGGACAGGGGACGCAGTCACCCCTCCACTTT.

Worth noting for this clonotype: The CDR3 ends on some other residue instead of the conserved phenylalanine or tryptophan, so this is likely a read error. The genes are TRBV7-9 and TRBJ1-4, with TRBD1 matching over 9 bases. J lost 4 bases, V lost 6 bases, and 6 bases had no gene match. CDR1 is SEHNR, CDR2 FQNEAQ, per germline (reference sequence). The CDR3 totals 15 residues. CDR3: CASRLGQGNNEKLFL. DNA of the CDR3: TGTGCCAGCAGACTAGGACAGGGGAATAATGAAAAACTGTTTTTG.

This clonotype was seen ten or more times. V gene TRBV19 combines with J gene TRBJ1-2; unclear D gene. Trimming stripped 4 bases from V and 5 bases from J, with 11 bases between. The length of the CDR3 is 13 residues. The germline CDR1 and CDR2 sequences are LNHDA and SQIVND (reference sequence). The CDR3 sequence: CASSSLSAYGYTF. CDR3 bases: TGTGCCAGTAGTAGTCTCAGTGCGTATGGCTACACCTTC.

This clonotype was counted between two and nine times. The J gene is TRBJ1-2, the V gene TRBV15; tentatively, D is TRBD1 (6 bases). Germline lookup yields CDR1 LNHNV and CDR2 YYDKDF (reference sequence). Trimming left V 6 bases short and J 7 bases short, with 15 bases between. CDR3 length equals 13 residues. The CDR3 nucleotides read TGTGCCACCAGTATTTGGGGGGCGATTGGCTACACCTTC. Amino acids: CATSIWGAIGYTF.

This chain's CDR3 is CASSYRQGNQETQYF. As DNA, the CDR3 is TGTGCCAGCAGTTATAGGCAGGGGAACCAAGAGACCCAGTACTTC. The chain couples TRBV6-5 to TRBJ2-5; tentatively, D is TRBD1 (6 bases). The germline V and J ends were trimmed by 3 bases and 0 bases, with 11 bases remaining between them. Per germline, CDR1 MNHEY and CDR2 SVGAGI. CDR3 length: 15 residues.

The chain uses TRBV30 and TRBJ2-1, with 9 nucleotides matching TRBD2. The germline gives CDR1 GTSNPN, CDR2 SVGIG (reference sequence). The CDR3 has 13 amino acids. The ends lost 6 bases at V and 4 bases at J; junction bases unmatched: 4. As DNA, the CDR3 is TGTGCCTGTAATAGCGGGGGTTACAATGAGCAGTTCTTC. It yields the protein CACNSGGYNEQFF.